These T cell receptor beta chains were read from a single sample in a study of blood T cell repertoires in COVID-19. Method: immunoSEQ multiplex PCR; TCRdb's copy keeps in-frame clones and lacks some. The repertoire holds over 100,000 clones, approximately 90% seen once, with more than 3.5% in the top ten. Sequenced: peripheral blood. Receptors originate from a man aged 55 to 70 with COVID-19, enrolled during active disease. CDR3s include the opening cysteine and the closing phenylalanine or tryptophan. D genes are given only for firm matches. Clone sizes are given selectively: once, few, many, or a class where the clone is expanded.

d_gene,abundance,j_gene,v_gene,len,CDR3nt,CDR3aa
NA,once,TRBJ2-7,TRBV3-1/TRBV3-2,16,TGTGCCAGCAGCCAAGAGGGGAAGGGGATTGCCTACGAGCAGTACTTC,CASSQEGKGIAYEQYF
TRBD2,NA,TRBJ2-2,TRBV2,13,TGTGCCCGCGGGCGGGGGGGAACCGGGGAGCTGTTTTTT,CARGRGGTGELFF
NA,NA,TRBJ2-2,TRBV19,15,TGTGCCAGTAGTCCCGGGACACCGAACACCGGGGAGCTGTTTTTT,CASSPGTPNTGELFF
NA,once,TRBJ1-3,TRBV11-2,14,TGTGCCAGCAGCTTAGACCGAGCGGGAAACACCATATATTTT,CASSLDRAGNTIYF
TRBD1,NA,TRBJ1-5,TRBV19,17,TGTGCCAGTAGTGCCAGGACAGGGGGCTTGGTCAATCAGCCCCAGCATTTT,CASSARTGGLVNQPQHF
NA,NA,TRBJ1-1,TRBV30,16,TGTGCCTGGAGTGTACCTTGGCAGGGAAAGGGGACTGAAGCTTTCTTT,CAWSVPWQGKGTEAFF
TRBD2,NA,TRBJ2-3,TRBV5-4,18,TGTGCCAGCAGTCGGGGACTAGCGGGGGCCTCTAGCACAGATACGCAGTATTTT,CASSRGLAGASSTDTQYF
NA,NA,TRBJ1-4,TRBV5-1,16,TGCGCCAGCAGCTTGGCAGGGTCAGGGGCAAATGAAAAACTGTTTTTT,CASSLAGSGANEKLFF
TRBD1,NA,TRBJ1-1,TRBV6-5,13,TGTGCCAGCAGTTTACCGGGACAGTCGGAAGCTTTCTTT,CASSLPGQSEAFF
TRBD1,NA,TRBJ1-1,TRBV18,19,TGTGCCAGCTCCGGGACAGGGCTCTTCCGTGCCGCTCTGAACACTGAAGCTTTCTTT,CASSGTGLFRAALNTEAFF
TRBD1,NA,TRBJ1-2,TRBV9,13,TGTGCCAGCAGCGACGACAGGGCTAATGGCTACACCTTC,CASSDDRANGYTF
NA,NA,TRBJ2-7,TRBV4-1,16,TGCGCCAGCAGCCAAGGGGAGTCTCTACGCTCCTACGAGCAGTACTTC,CASSQGESLRSYEQYF
NA,NA,TRBJ2-1,TRBV6-5,15,TGTGCCAGCAGTTACTCCCGGGGGGCCCAGGATGAGCAGTTCTTC,CASSYSRGAQDEQFF
NA,NA,TRBJ2-1,TRBV6-4,10,TGTAGAACATTCTACAATGAGCAGTTCTTC,CRTFYNEQFF
NA,NA,TRBJ1-1,TRBV18,14,TGTGCCAGCTCCCCCTCCCAGGTGAACACTGAAGCTTTCTTT,CASSPSQVNTEAFF
TRBD1,NA,TRBJ2-7,TRBV19,15,TGTGCCAGTAGGCCCGGGACAGGGAATTCCTACGAGCAGTACTTC,CASRPGTGNSYEQYF
NA,NA,TRBJ1-2,TRBV3-1/TRBV3-2,13,TGTGCCAGCAGCCAAGGAGAATTTAAGGGCTACACCTTC,CASSQGEFKGYTF
NA,NA,TRBJ1-4,TRBV10-3,15,TGTGCCATCAGTGAGGGGGGGGAGGCTAATGAAAAACTGTTTTTT,CAISEGGEANEKLFF
TRBD1,NA,TRBJ1-2,TRBV12-3/TRBV12-4,13,TGTGCCAGCAGTCCGGACAGGGACTATGGCTACACCTTC,CASSPDRDYGYTF
NA,NA,TRBJ2-2,TRBV5-6,16,TGTGCCAGCAGCTTTTGGCCGGGACATAACACCGGGGAGCTGTTTTTT,CASSFWPGHNTGELFF
NA,NA,TRBJ1-6,TRBV5-1,16,TGCGCCAGCAGCGCACAGGGAGAGGCCTATAATTCACCCCTCCACTTT,CASSAQGEAYNSPLHF
NA,NA,TRBJ1-1,TRBV6-5,12,TGTGCCAGCAGCCCGGACACCAATGAAGCTTTCTTT,CASSPDTNEAFF
TRBD2,once,TRBJ2-5,TRBV11-2,15,TGTGCCAGCAGCTTAGTAGCGGGGGGCAGAGAGACCCAGTACTTC,CASSLVAGGRETQYF
TRBD1,NA,TRBJ1-5,TRBV30,13,TGTGCCTGGGGAGGGACAGCAAATCAGCCCCAGCATTTT,CAWGGTANQPQHF
NA,NA,TRBJ1-6,TRBV6-5,15,TGTGCCAGCACCCTTCAGACGGGATATAATTCACCCCTCCACTTT,CASTLQTGYNSPLHF
TRBD1,NA,TRBJ1-2,TRBV28,14,TGTGCCAGCAGTACGGGACAGTCCTTGCGGGGCTACACCTTC,CASSTGQSLRGYTF
NA,NA,TRBJ2-7,TRBV6-5,14,TGTGCCAGCAGTATACTCAGGGATTCCTACGAGCAGTACTTC,CASSILRDSYEQYF
NA,NA,TRBJ1-6,TRBV28,18,TGTGCCAGTTTAGGACAGTTTTCTAACAGCTCCTATAATTCACCCCTCCACTTT,CASLGQFSNSSYNSPLHF
NA,NA,TRBJ2-7,TRBV6-5,15,TGTGCCACCCACGGGAGTCCTTCAAGAGCCTACGAGCAGTACTTC,CATHGSPSRAYEQYF
TRBD1,once,TRBJ1-2,TRBV18,14,TGTGCCAGCTCAGGCTCGGGACAGAACTATGGCTACACCTTC,CASSGSGQNYGYTF
NA,once,TRBJ1-2,TRBV5-5,13,TGTGCCAGCAGCCGCTCGGGTAGCTATGGCTACACCTTC,CASSRSGSYGYTF
NA,NA,TRBJ1-2,TRBV5-1,16,TGCGCCAGCAGCTTGGGGTTAAGAGGTCTGGATGGTGGCTACACCTTC,CASSLGLRGLDGGYTF
TRBD1,NA,TRBJ1-2,TRBV9,16,TGTGCCAGCAGCGGAATAGGGGGCGGTTTCAACTATGGCTACACCTTC,CASSGIGGGFNYGYTF
TRBD2,NA,TRBJ2-1,TRBV6-6,16,TGTGCCAGCAGTTACCCCATGGCGGGGGGCCCGAATGAGCAGTTCTTC,CASSYPMAGGPNEQFF
NA,once,TRBJ1-3,TRBV4-2,16,TGTGCCAGCAGCCAAATGTTGAGACAAACTGGAAACACCATATATTTT,CASSQMLRQTGNTIYF
NA,few,TRBJ1-1,TRBV6-6,12,TGTGCCAGCAGTTTCTCGACTTTGGAAGCTTTCTTT,CASSFSTLEAFF
NA,NA,TRBJ1-2,TRBV6-6,14,TGTGCCAGCAGGGGGGCAGACGTGAACTATGGCTACACCTTC,CASRGADVNYGYTF
NA,NA,TRBJ1-5,TRBV5-1,15,TGCGCCAGCAGCTTGTCAGGGGTGAGCAATCAGCCCCAGCATTTT,CASSLSGVSNQPQHF
TRBD1,NA,TRBJ2-3,TRBV6-2/TRBV6-3,16,TGTGCCAGCAGTTCTCCCGACAGGGGGGAGGGAGATACGCAGTATTTT,CASSSPDRGEGDTQYF
TRBD1,NA,TRBJ1-6,TRBV19,17,TGTGCCAGTAGTATAACGGCAGGGGGCAGGGGTAATTCACCCCTCCACTTT,CASSITAGGRGNSPLHF
NA,once,TRBJ2-7,TRBV28,14,TGTGCCAGCAGTTTAACAGGTCCCCCCTACGAGCAGTACTTC,CASSLTGPPYEQYF
NA,NA,TRBJ2-1,TRBV30,12,TGTGCCTGGAGTGCCAGGGGAAATGAGCAGTTCTTC,CAWSARGNEQFF
NA,once,TRBJ1-1,TRBV18,15,TGTGCCAGCTCACCGTTTCCCGGTATGAACACTGAAGCTTTCTTT,CASSPFPGMNTEAFF
NA,NA,TRBJ1-6,TRBV5-5,13,TGTGCCAGCAGCTTGGTACAGGAATCACCCCTCCACTTT,CASSLVQESPLHF
TRBD2,NA,TRBJ2-3,TRBV27,16,TGTGCCAGCAGTTCCCTCCGGGGGGTGGGCACAGATACGCAGTATTTT,CASSSLRGVGTDTQYF